This T cell receptor beta chain was retrieved from a study of a mutant IDH1 vaccine in newly diagnosed glioma. Time point specified: week 35, safety follow-up. Alongside topical imiquimod, each dose of vaccine comprised 300 ug of mutant IDH1 20-mer peptide. Data came from immunoSEQ multiplex PCR; TCRdb stores just in-frame clones and leaves some out. The repertoire has 60,000 to 65,000 clones, roughly 84% of them found once; the top ten carry roughly 4%. This clone was picked up a small number of times. Its antigen is unidentified. The sequenced sample was PBMCs, obtained from a glioma patient whose treatment included an IDH1 peptide vaccine. The sequence was obtained from a man aged 25-40 years with glioma.

CDR3: CASSLGSYNEQFF. Here the CDR3 DNA reads TGTGCCAGCAGTTTAGGCTCCTACAATGAGCAGTTCTTC. The chain carries TRBV27 and TRBJ2-1; no clear D gene. In germline, CDR1 is MNHEY, CDR2 SMNVEV (reference sequence). This CDR3 region has 13 residues. V was trimmed by 2 bases and J by 0 bases, leaving 2 bases between them.